These 14 T cell receptor beta chains originate from one sample sequenced in a study of Ad26.COV2.S vaccination and SARS-CoV-2 variants. Clones were sequenced by immunoSEQ multiplex PCR, and TCRdb holds only the in-frame ones, with some missing. Among under 250,000 clones listed, approximately 88% were seen once. Regarding treatment: around 19 received Ad26.COV2.S at low or high dose, single or two shots; a few received placebo; per-sample allocation not given. Sample collection was performed on day 63 after the first vaccine or placebo injection. The sample consisted of peripheral blood, taken in a trial of Ad26.COV2.S vaccine versus placebo. These receptors were collected from a person between 18 and 65 years old who received the Ad26.COV2.S COVID-19 vaccine or a placebo.

The chain uses TRBV9 and TRBJ2-3; a possible D gene is TRBD2 (6 bases). The V end lost 3 bases, the J end lost 1 base, and 15 bases lay between the germline ends. This CDR3 region has 16 residues. CDR1 SGDLS and CDR2 YYNGEE come from the germline V gene. The CDR3 DNA reads as TGTGCCAGCAGCGCCGGGACTTCTAGTCGCACAGATACGCAGTATTTT. Protein: CASSAGTSSRTDTQYF.

Note on this clone: Other DNA sequences in the same sample also yield this CDR3. The chain couples TRBV7-6 to TRBJ1-1; D may be TRBD1 (5 bases). The ends were cut back, 1 base at V and 5 bases at J, with 8 bases in the middle. CDR1 is SGHVS and CDR2 is FNYEAQ in the germline V gene. This CDR3 contains 13 residues. CDR3 amino acids: CASSLDQGTEAFF. DNA of the CDR3: TGTGCCAGCAGCTTAGATCAGGGTACTGAAGCTTTCTTT. Complete variable domain (other parts from reference TRBV7-6 and TRBJ1-1): GAGVSQSPRYKVTKRGQDVALRCDPISGHVSLYWYRQALGQGPEFLTYFNYEAQQDKSGLPNDRFSAERPEGSISTLTIQRTEQRDSAMYRCASSLDQGTEAFFGQGTRLTVV.

This sequence joins TRBV7-2 and TRBJ2-3; TRBD2 is a possible D gene (6 bases). The CDR3 extends over 15 amino acids. Germline V gene lookup returns CDR1 SGHTA and CDR2 FQGNSA. V was clipped by 7 bases and J by 6 bases, with 20 bases between them. The CDR3 DNA sequence: TGTGCCAGCACCCCTCAAACTAGCCTTCTGGATACGCAGTATTTT. The encoded protein is CASTPQTSLLDTQYF.

On this clone: The identical CDR3 is also encoded by other nucleotide sequences in the sample. The chain links TRBV7-2 to TRBJ2-5; D gene uncertain. The V end lost 4 bases, the J end lost 5 bases, and 11 bases lay between the germline ends. Germline-derived CDR1 and CDR2 are SGHTA and FQGNSA. The CDR3 spans 13 residues. CDR3: CASSSDATETQYF. CDR3 nucleotides: TGTGCCAGCAGCTCGGACGCAACGGAGACCCAGTACTTC.

The chain uses TRBV7-2 and TRBJ2-1; D not resolved. The CDR3 is 14 residues long. Germline loops: CDR1 SGHTA, CDR2 FQGNSA. The V end lost 1 base, the J end lost 6 bases, and 10 bases lay between the germline ends. In DNA, the CDR3 is TGTGCCAGCAGCTTAGTCCCCCATCTCAATGAGCAGTTCTTC. This encodes CASSLVPHLNEQFF.

V gene TRBV4-1 combines with J gene TRBJ2-3; D possibly uses TRBD1 or TRBD2 (5 bases each). The germline V and J ends were trimmed by 6 bases and 2 bases, with 18 bases remaining between them. Germline CDR1 reads MGHRA; CDR2 reads YSYEKL. CDR3 length: 16 residues. The CDR3 nucleotides are TGCGCCAGCAGACCCTCCGAGGGACGGTACACAGATACGCAGTATTTT. Translating it yields CASRPSEGRYTDTQYF.

This chain links TRBV6-5 with TRBJ2-7; maybe TRBD2 (6 bases). V was clipped by 3 bases and J by 0 bases, with 12 bases between them. CDR1 and CDR2 (germline): MNHEY, SVGAGI. This CDR3 comprises 15 residues. CDR3 nucleotide sequence: TGTGCCAGCAGTTATGACGGGGGTGTCTCCTACGAGCAGTACTTC. Its translation is CASSYDGGVSYEQYF.

This clone was found once. The chain is built from TRBV6-5 and TRBJ1-6, with D uncertain. This CDR3 is 13 amino acids long. Germline loops: CDR1 MNHEY, CDR2 SVGAGI. Trimming pared 7 bases from V and 8 bases from J, leaving 12 bases between. The CDR3 sequence is CASNPGPYSPLHF. The CDR3 nucleotides are TGTGCCAGCAACCCGGGCCCTTATTCACCCCTCCACTTT.

This rearrangement joins TRBV19 to TRBJ1-1; maybe TRBD1 (5 bases). This CDR3 has 19 residues. CDR1 and CDR2 (germline): LNHDA, SQIVND (reference sequence). Trimming took 3 bases from V and 2 from J, leaving 25 bases between them. CDR3 nucleotides: TGTGCCAGTAGTATCCGTTTCGGACATCGGACCTGGGGAAACACTGAAGCTTTCTTT. Its protein is CASSIRFGHRTWGNTEAFF.

The J gene is TRBJ1-6, the V gene TRBV7-2; D remains unclear. V lost 3 bases and J 11 bases, leaving 11 bases between the germline ends. The germline V gene has CDR1 SGHTA and CDR2 FQGNSA. This CDR3 is 13 amino acids long. The CDR3 region has the DNA TGTGCCAGCAGCTTGAAAACTTTGACACCCCTCCACTTT. It codes for CASSLKTLTPLHF.

This chain connects TRBV7-7 to TRBJ2-5; TRBD2 matches at 11 bases. V lost 5 bases, J lost 4 bases, and 6 bases stayed unmatched. There are 15 residues in the CDR3. The V gene's germline CDR1 is SSHAT and CDR2 FNYEAQ (reference sequence). CDR3 region: CASSPLAGGSETQYF. The DNA of the CDR3 is TGTGCCAGCAGCCCATTAGCGGGAGGGTCAGAGACCCAGTACTTC.

The V and J genes are TRBV5-6 and TRBJ2-7; TRBD1 matches 8 bases. V lost 0 bases, J lost 3 bases, and 2 bases stayed unmatched. The CDR3 has 14 residues. Germline V lookup: CDR1 SGHDT, CDR2 YYEEEE. As DNA, the CDR3 is TGTGCCAGCAGCTTGGGACAGGGGAACTACGAGCAGTACTTC. Translation: CASSLGQGNYEQYF.

As to this clone: Other DNA sequences of this sample code for an identical CDR3. The chain employs TRBV9 and TRBJ2-2; TRBD1 agrees at 7 bases. The trim removed 0 bases at V and 1 base at J, leaving 0 bases unmatched. This CDR3 has 15 residues. Germline CDR1 SGDLS, CDR2 YYNGEE. CDR3 DNA: TGTGCCAGCAGCGTAGCAGGGGGGAACACCGGGGAGCTGTTTTTT. Translating it yields CASSVAGGNTGELFF.

This chain connects TRBV11-2 to TRBJ2-2, with D unresolved. The CDR3 is 15 amino acids. Germline CDR1 reads SGHAT; CDR2 reads FQNNGV. V was clipped by 2 bases and J by 3 bases, with 10 bases between them. The CDR3 DNA reads as TGTGCCAGCAGCTTATATTTCGGGCACACCGGGGAGCTGTTTTTT. It encodes CASSLYFGHTGELFF. The entire variable domain, with the rest obtained from reference TRBV11-2 and TRBJ2-2, is as follows: EAGVAQSPRYKIIEKRQSVAFWCNPISGHATLYWYQQILGQGPKLLIQFQNNGVVDDSQLPKDRFSAERLKGVDSTLKIQPAKLEDSAVYLCASSLYFGHTGELFFGEGSRLTVL.